This T cell receptor beta chain came from a study of T cells in women clearing cervical HPV infection. Study outcomes and limitations: Unknown T-cell numbers per sample may underlie the richness differences.

Germline V gene data show CDR1 as SGHRS and CDR2 as YFSETQ. Germline trimming cut 1 base from V and 1 base from J; bases unmatched to any gene: 1. The CDR3 has 14 amino acids. Sequenced by immunoSEQ multiplex PCR; TCRdb stores in-frame clones only, minus some. This sample contains tens of thousands of clones. Concerning this clone: The antigen is not known. Read coverage stops 3 residues before the CDR3 terminus; the germline J gene supplies the remainder.

The rearrangement joins TRBV5-1 to TRBJ2-7; 8 bases fit TRBD2. The clonotype was recovered from a woman between 18 and 70 years old with a cervical HPV16 infection that either progressed to CIN3+ or cleared (not recorded which). Material for sequencing was blood buffy coat. This chain's CDR3 is CASSLTSGSYEQYF. The sequenced part of the CDR3 DNA is TGCGCCAGCAGCTTGACTAGCGGATCCTACGAG.